These 11 T cell receptor beta chains were sequenced from one sample in a study of blood T cell repertoires in COVID-19. The table came from immunoSEQ multiplex PCR; TCRdb's copy has only in-frame clones and leaves some out. The table records roughly 100,000 clones, 87% of them present only once. Source material: peripheral blood. These receptors were obtained from a human donor in a cohort sampled during active COVID-19.

This clone was picked up one time. The chain is built from TRBV3-1 (or the pseudogene TRBV3-2) and TRBJ1-5; 10 bases are shared with TRBD1. CDR1 and CDR2 (germline): LGHDT, YNNKEL (reference sequence). Trimming removed 2 bases from V and 0 bases from J; junction bases left unmatched: 16. The CDR3 sequence is 21 residues long. The CDR3 sequence: CASSQHNSGTGDTFSNQPQHF. As DNA, the CDR3 is TGTGCCAGCAGCCAACATAATTCCGGGACAGGGGACACTTTTAGCAATCAGCCCCAGCATTTT.

This rearrangement joins TRBV11-3 to TRBJ2-7; the match to TRBD2 covers 10 bases. The V gene's germline CDR1 is SGHNT and CDR2 YENEEA. This CDR3 comprises 14 residues. V lost 5 bases and J lost 10; bases outside the gene matches: 11. The CDR3 bases are TGTGCCAGCAGCCGAACTTCTAGCGGGAGCAGACAGTACTTC. Translation gives CASSRTSSGSRQYF.

This clone has more than one count but fewer than ten. CDR3 region: CAISAGQERYNEQFF. CDR3 sequence (DNA): TGTGCCATCAGTGCTGGACAGGAACGTTACAATGAGCAGTTCTTC. The chain recombines TRBV10-3 with TRBJ2-1; 7 nucleotides match TRBD1. The germline V gene encodes CDR1 ENHRY and CDR2 SYGVKD. Trimming took 4 bases from V and 4 from J; bases not matched to a gene: 7. This CDR3 region has 15 residues.

The CDR3 DNA reads as TGTGCCAGCTTAGAAAGGGACAGGGGGGGCGAGCAGTACTTC. This translates into CASLERDRGGEQYF. The chain employs TRBV28 and TRBJ2-7; 11 bases are a match to TRBD1. V shed 8 bases, J shed 6 bases, and the junction held 9 bases outside the gene matches. The CDR3 runs to 14 residues. Germline CDR1 reads MDHEN; CDR2 reads SYDVKM. The full variable domain, in which reference TRBV28 and TRBJ2-7 provide the parts outside the CDR3, is DVKVTQSSRYLVKRTGEKVFLECVQDMDHENMFWYRQDPGLGLRLIYFSYDVKMKEKGDIPEGYSVSREKKERFSLILESASTNQTSMYLCASLERDRGGEQYFGPGTRLTVT.

J is TRBJ2-5 and V is TRBV5-1, with 8 nucleotides matching TRBD2. J lost 5 bases, V lost 3 bases, and 6 bases had no gene match. Germline values: CDR1 SGHRS, CDR2 YFSETQ. The CDR3 totals 14 residues. CDR3 sequence: CASSSGTSLETQYF. CDR3 coding DNA: TGCGCCAGCAGCTCAGGGACTAGTTTGGAGACCCAGTACTTC.

This clone was picked up one time. V and J are TRBV10-3 and TRBJ2-5, with D possibly being TRBD2 (5 bases). Trimming left V 4 bases short and J 1 base short, with 7 bases between. Germline assignment: CDR1 ENHRY and CDR2 SYGVKD. The CDR3 extends over 13 amino acids. Written as DNA, the CDR3 is TGTGCCATCAGTGCACTAGGCCAAGAGACCCAGTACTTC. This encodes CAISALGQETQYF.

The chain joins TRBV6-5 to TRBJ2-1, with 9 bases that match TRBD2. The CDR3 is 16 residues long. V gave up 0 bases and J gave up 6 bases; unmatched junction bases: 6. The V gene's germline CDR1 is MNHEY and CDR2 SVGAGI. CDR3 sequence: CASSYSGLAGFNEQFF. The CDR3 region has the DNA TGTGCCAGCAGTTACTCTGGCCTAGCGGGATTCAATGAGCAGTTCTTC.

With regard to this clone: The DNA is left out, because the CDR3 cannot be placed on it with certainty; the CDR3 is given as TCRdb lists it. The V gene is TRBV3-1 (or the pseudogene TRBV3-2), the J gene TRBJ2-2; TRBD1, the table's D call, lacks a check against the DNA. Per the germline V gene, CDR1 is LGHDT and CDR2 is YNNKEL (reference sequence). Including both end residues, the CDR3 is 24 amino acids long. CDR3 amino acids: CASSQVFGFRARGRASPNTGELFF.

The chain carries TRBV10-3 and TRBJ1-2; D may be TRBD1 (5 bases). V gave up 1 base and J gave up 2 bases, with 8 bases separating them. The CDR3 is made up of 14 amino acids. The V gene's germline CDR1 is ENHRY and CDR2 SYGVKD. The CDR3 nucleotides read TGTGCCATCAGTGAGTTCGGGGGGAACTATGGCTACACCTTC. It is translated as CAISEFGGNYGYTF.

The chain combines TRBV12-3 or TRBV12-4 with TRBJ2-7; the D is unclear. The CDR3 consists of 13 residues. Trimming stripped 1 base from V and 7 bases from J, with 11 bases between. DNA for the CDR3: TGTGCCAGCAGTTTAGGGGCTGCTGGGGAGCAGTACTTC. It encodes CASSLGAAGEQYF.

The chain combines TRBV11-1 with TRBJ2-3; D is perhaps TRBD1 (6 bases). This CDR3 region has 16 residues. Germline loops: CDR1 SGHAT, CDR2 FQDESV (reference sequence). V dropped 5 bases and J dropped 0 bases, with 15 bases sitting between them. CDR3 nucleotides: TGTGCCAGCAGCCCCTGGACAGCCGCCAGCACAGATACGCAGTATTTT. Amino acids: CASSPWTAASTDTQYF.